These 27 T cell receptor beta chains came from one sample sequenced in a study of blood T cell repertoires in COVID-19. Measured with immunoSEQ multiplex PCR; TCRdb has only the in-frame clones, and not every one. The table shows 100,000 to 150,000 clones, with approximately 88% occurring only once. The material sequenced was peripheral blood. The source is a man aged 50 or older with acute or convalescent COVID-19.

The chain is built from TRBV14 and TRBJ1-6, with D hard to call. Germline V CDR1 and CDR2: SGHDN, FVKESK. The CDR3 sequence is 14 residues long. Trimming removed 1 base from V and 7 bases from J, with 8 bases in between. The CDR3 loop reads CASSQGSLNSPLHF. DNA of the CDR3: TGTGCCAGCAGCCAAGGTTCCCTAAATTCACCCCTCCACTTT.

This clone was seen just once. The chain is built from TRBV10-1 and TRBJ1-2, with 9 bases aligning to TRBD1. The CDR3 spans 14 residues. V shed 6 bases and J 5 bases; nucleotides not matched to a gene: 7. CDR1 WNHNN and CDR2 SYGVQD come from the germline V gene (reference sequence). The CDR3 DNA follows: TGCGCCAGCAGCTCCGGGACAGGGAATTATGGCTACACCTTC. The encoded protein is CASSSGTGNYGYTF.

This clone was observed once. This chain connects TRBV6-5 to TRBJ2-7; D uncertain. Germline V gene data show CDR1 as MNHEY and CDR2 as SVGAGI. V lost 5 bases and J 3 bases, leaving 5 bases between the germline ends. The CDR3 length is 11 residues. The CDR3 nucleotides read TGTGCCAGCAGTAACAGCTACGAGCAGTACTTC. This encodes CASSNSYEQYF.

The CDR3 DNA reads as TGTGCCAGTAGTATTTTCGGGGGGCAGGGGAGCCCTGAAGCTTTCTTT. It codes for CASSIFGGQGSPEAFF. The chain uses TRBV19 and TRBJ1-1, with TRBD1 as a possible D gene (6 bases). The V end was cut by 3 bases, the J end by 6 bases, with 20 bases between. Germline V gene lookup returns CDR1 LNHDA and CDR2 SQIVND (reference sequence). There are 16 residues in the CDR3.

The V and J genes are TRBV3-1 (or the pseudogene TRBV3-2) and TRBJ1-6, with a possible D match to TRBD1 (6 bases). Germline V lookup: CDR1 LGHDT, CDR2 YNNKEL (reference sequence). This CDR3 has 13 amino acids. Trimming stripped 2 bases from V and 10 bases from J, with 9 bases between. The CDR3 DNA reads as TGTGCCAGCAGCCAACAACAGGGCTCACCCCTCCACTTT. Amino acid sequence: CASSQQQGSPLHF.

About this clone itself: At one end the junction does not follow the germline gene, possibly because of a read error. In DNA form, the CDR3 reads TGTGCCAGCAGTTTAGCTCACTTTAGCAATCAGCCCCAGCATTTT. Translation gives CASSLAHFSNQPQHF. V gene TRBV7-8 combines with J gene TRBJ1-5; D ambiguous. Germline V gives CDR1 SGHVS, CDR2 FQNEAQ. There are 15 residues in the CDR3.

The chain links TRBV28 to TRBJ1-1, with D possibly matching TRBD1 (6 bases). The CDR3 length is 18 residues. V was trimmed by 1 base and J by 7 bases, leaving 25 bases between them. Germline V lookup: CDR1 MDHEN, CDR2 SYDVKM. The CDR3 bases are TGTGCCAGCAGTTTATCGGTGGGGACAAGGTACCGCACCCATGAAGCTTTCTTT. Translated, it gives CASSLSVGTRYRTHEAFF.

This clone was detected only once. The V call is TRBV4-1, the J call TRBJ2-2; possibly TRBD2 for D (6 bases). Per the germline V gene, CDR1 is MGHRA and CDR2 is YSYEKL. V lost 1 base, J lost 2 bases, and 11 bases lay in between. The CDR3 is made up of 16 amino acids. CDR3 sequence (DNA): TGCGCCAGCAGCCAAGGGTGGGGGGATAACACCGGGGAGCTGTTTTTT. Residues: CASSQGWGDNTGELFF.

V usage is TRBV18 and J usage is TRBJ2-2; 9 nucleotides line up with TRBD1. The CDR3 contains 15 residues. The germline V gene has CDR1 KGHSH and CDR2 LQKENI. Trimming removed 3 bases from V and 7 bases from J; junction bases left unmatched: 6. The CDR3 region has the DNA TGTGCCAGCTCACCGGGACAGGGTTACGACGGGGAGCTGTTTTTT. As protein: CASSPGQGYDGELFF.

In its sample, this clone was seen once. The chain joins TRBV4-2 to TRBJ1-1, with no clear D. The V gene lost 3 bases and the J gene lost 0 bases, with 14 bases spanning the gap. Germline CDR1 LGHNA, CDR2 YNFKEQ. The CDR3 covers 16 residues. CDR3 in DNA: TGTGCCAGCAGCCATCAACCCCGGGAAATGAACACTGAAGCTTTCTTT. Amino acids: CASSHQPREMNTEAFF.

The chain's CDR3 is CASSLLGQGARGYTF. CDR3 nucleotides: TGTGCCAGCAGCCTTCTGGGACAGGGGGCGCGGGGCTACACCTTC. This chain uses TRBV5-8 with TRBJ1-2, with TRBD1 matching 12 bases. Germline CDR1 is SGHTS and CDR2 is YDEGEE. V lost 4 bases to trimming and J lost 8 bases; unmatched junction nucleotides: 9. The CDR3 covers 15 residues.

The chain links TRBV5-5 to TRBJ1-5; 8 bases match TRBD1. The J segment lost 1 base and the V segment lost 0 bases, leaving 0 bases of the junction unmatched. Germline V gene data show CDR1 as SGHKS and CDR2 as YYEKEE (reference sequence). This CDR3 is 15 amino acids long. The chain's CDR3 is CASSLGTGSNQPQHF. The DNA of the CDR3 is TGTGCCAGCAGCTTGGGGACAGGGAGCAATCAGCCCCAGCATTTT.

The chain recombines TRBV20-1 with TRBJ2-7; perhaps TRBD2 as D (6 bases). The CDR3 length is 13 residues. CDR1 and CDR2 from the germline V gene are DFQATT and SNEGSKA (reference sequence). Trimming took off 3 bases at V and 3 bases at J, with 12 bases between the two ends. The CDR3 loop is CSASSGGVYEQYF. CDR3 sequence (DNA): TGCAGTGCTAGTTCCGGGGGTGTCTACGAGCAGTACTTC.

Here the CDR3 DNA reads TGTGCCAGCACCTCCTTAAGGGCTAGCGGGGGGGAGACCCAGTACTTC. It is translated as CASTSLRASGGETQYF. This chain uses TRBV25-1 with TRBJ2-5; the match to TRBD2 covers 11 bases. The J segment lost 5 bases and the V segment lost 7 bases, leaving 12 bases of the junction unmatched. The germline CDR1 and CDR2 sequences are MGHDK and SYGVNS. CDR3 length: 16 amino acids.

This chain joins TRBV6-5 and TRBJ1-2; tentative D call: TRBD1 (6 bases). Trimming pared 6 bases from V and 8 bases from J, leaving 13 bases between. Germline V gene data show CDR1 as MNHEY and CDR2 as SVGAGI. This CDR3 region has 12 residues. CDR3 region: CASRLQGRGYTF. As DNA, the CDR3 is TGTGCCAGCAGATTACAGGGTAGGGGCTACACCTTC.

This sequence joins TRBV20-1 and TRBJ1-1; possibly TRBD1 for D (5 bases). V lost 6 bases and J lost 10, with 15 bases in between. The length of the CDR3 is 11 residues. In germline, CDR1 is DFQATT, CDR2 SNEGSKA (reference sequence). The CDR3 loop reads CSADRGTSAFF. CDR3 DNA sequence: TGCAGTGCGGACCGGGGGACCTCAGCTTTCTTT.

The V and J genes are TRBV6-5 and TRBJ2-1, with D maybe TRBD1 (6 bases). This CDR3 region has 14 residues. Per the germline V gene, CDR1 is MNHEY and CDR2 is SVGAGI. V shed 7 bases and J shed 6 bases, with 16 bases lying between them. For the CDR3, the DNA is TGTGCCAGCACCCCGGGACACTTAATCAATGAGCAGTTCTTC. Translating it yields CASTPGHLINEQFF.

The chain uses TRBV5-4 and TRBJ2-7, with D possibly matching TRBD1 (5 bases). V dropped 0 bases and J dropped 4 bases, with 26 bases sitting between them. The CDR3 consists of 19 residues. Germline values: CDR1 SGHNT, CDR2 YYREEE (reference sequence). The CDR3 reads CASSLAVFPARGASYEQYF. The CDR3, as DNA: TGTGCCAGCAGCTTGGCCGTATTCCCCGCAAGGGGCGCTTCGTACGAGCAGTACTTC.

This clone was counted a single time. This rearrangement joins TRBV3-1 (or the pseudogene TRBV3-2) to TRBJ2-5; 7 bases are a match to TRBD1. The CDR3 sequence is 16 residues long. Germline V gene data show CDR1 as LGHDT and CDR2 as YNNKEL (reference sequence). Unmatched junction bases numbered 8, after V lost 0 bases and J lost 4 bases. CDR3 bases: TGTGCCAGCAGCCAAGACGCGCCAGGGGGTGGAGAGACCCAGTACTTC. Amino acids: CASSQDAPGGGETQYF.

The chain carries TRBV3-1 (or the pseudogene TRBV3-2) and TRBJ2-3, with 10 bases fitting TRBD2. The CDR3 runs to 15 residues. Germline-derived CDR1 and CDR2 are LGHDT and YNNKEL (reference sequence). Losses at the gene ends were 2 bases for V and 3 bases for J; bases not matched to a gene: 2. This CDR3 is CASSQQREGTDTQYF. The CDR3 nucleotides read TGTGCCAGCAGCCAACAGCGGGAGGGAACAGATACGCAGTATTTT.

The chain carries TRBV6-5 and TRBJ2-1, with a tentative D call TRBD1 (6 bases). V lost 5 bases and J 4 bases, leaving 15 bases between the germline ends. The V gene's germline CDR1 is MNHEY and CDR2 SVGAGI. The CDR3 loop spans 15 amino acids. The CDR3 sequence: CASSKSQGLYNEQFF. The CDR3 DNA sequence: TGTGCCAGCAGTAAATCCCAGGGGTTATACAATGAGCAGTTCTTC.

This clone was detected only a few times. V and J are TRBV27 and TRBJ2-7, with 8 bases identical to TRBD1. Trimming cost V 4 bases and J 3 bases; bases outside gene matches: 8. This CDR3 spans 15 amino acids. Germline CDR1 is MNHEY and CDR2 is SMNVEV (reference sequence). Here the CDR3 reads CASSSIRDRNYEQYF. The CDR3 DNA follows: TGTGCCAGCAGTTCTATTCGGGACAGGAACTACGAGCAGTACTTC.

J is TRBJ2-7 and V is TRBV5-1; TRBD2 agrees at 13 bases. This CDR3 contains 15 residues. Germline V lookup: CDR1 SGHRS, CDR2 YFSETQ. Losses at the gene ends were 2 bases for V and 5 bases for J; bases not matched to a gene: 4. Here the CDR3 DNA reads TGCGCCAGCAGCTTACTAGCGGGAGGGAAAAACGAGCAGTACTTC. Translated: CASSLLAGGKNEQYF.

The CDR3 loop is CASSPGGDTEAFF. For the CDR3, the DNA is TGTGCCAGCAGCCCGGGGGGAGACACTGAAGCTTTCTTT. V gene TRBV13 combines with J gene TRBJ1-1; the D gene is possibly TRBD1 (5 bases). The CDR3 sequence is 13 residues long. V was cut by 5 bases and J by 3 bases, with 10 bases left in between. CDR1 and CDR2 from the germline V gene are PRHDT and FYEKMQ (reference sequence).

The chain recombines TRBV5-1 with TRBJ2-7; 8 bases are a match to TRBD1. The germline CDR1 and CDR2 sequences are SGHRS and YFSETQ. The CDR3 runs 15 residues. The J segment lost 5 bases and the V segment lost 4 bases, leaving 11 bases of the junction unmatched. CDR3 residues: CASSRDQTGVNEQYF. For the CDR3, the DNA is TGCGCCAGCAGCCGGGACCAGACAGGGGTCAACGAGCAGTACTTC.

The rearrangement uses TRBV5-5 and TRBJ2-7, with 8 bases lining up with TRBD2. Germline V gene data show CDR1 as SGHKS and CDR2 as YYEKEE (reference sequence). The V and J ends lost 2 bases and 2 bases, in that order; junction bases with no gene match: 3. The CDR3 is 14 amino acids. The CDR3 protein is CASSLLAETYEQYF. The CDR3 DNA sequence: TGTGCCAGCAGCTTACTAGCGGAGACCTACGAGCAGTACTTC.

The chain employs TRBV6-5 and TRBJ2-7; 8 nucleotides line up with TRBD1. J lost 0 bases, V lost 6 bases, and 7 bases had no gene match. The CDR3 runs 15 residues. CDR1 and CDR2 from the germline V gene are MNHEY and SVGAGI. CDR3 bases: TGTGCCAGCAGCCCATTCAGGGGGCTCTCCTACGAGCAGTACTTC. As protein: CASSPFRGLSYEQYF.